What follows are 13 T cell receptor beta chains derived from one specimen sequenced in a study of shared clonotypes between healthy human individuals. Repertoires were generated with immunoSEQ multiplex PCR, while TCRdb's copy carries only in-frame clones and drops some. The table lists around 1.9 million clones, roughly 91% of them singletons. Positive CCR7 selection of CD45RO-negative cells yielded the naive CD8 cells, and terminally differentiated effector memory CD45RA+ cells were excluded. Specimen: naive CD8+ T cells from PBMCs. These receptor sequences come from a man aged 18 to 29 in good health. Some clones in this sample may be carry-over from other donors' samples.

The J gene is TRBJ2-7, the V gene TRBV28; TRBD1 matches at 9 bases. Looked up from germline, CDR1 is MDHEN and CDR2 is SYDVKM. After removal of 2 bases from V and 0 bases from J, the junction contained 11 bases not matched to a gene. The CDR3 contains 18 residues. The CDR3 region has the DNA TGTGCCAGCAGTTTACCCCAGGACAGGGGTCCTCGCTCCTACGAGCAGTACTTC. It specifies CASSLPQDRGPRSYEQYF. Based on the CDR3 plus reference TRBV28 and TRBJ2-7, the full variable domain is DVKVTQSSRYLVKRTGEKVFLECVQDMDHENMFWYRQDPGLGLRLIYFSYDVKMKEKGDIPEGYSVSREKKERFSLILESASTNQTSMYLCASSLPQDRGPRSYEQYFGPGTRLTVT.

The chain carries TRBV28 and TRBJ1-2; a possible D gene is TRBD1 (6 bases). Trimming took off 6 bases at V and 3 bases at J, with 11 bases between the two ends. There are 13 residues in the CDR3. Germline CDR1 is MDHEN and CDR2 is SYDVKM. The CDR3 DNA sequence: TGTGCCAGCAGCTACAGGGAGGACTATGGCTACACCTTC. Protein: CASSYREDYGYTF.

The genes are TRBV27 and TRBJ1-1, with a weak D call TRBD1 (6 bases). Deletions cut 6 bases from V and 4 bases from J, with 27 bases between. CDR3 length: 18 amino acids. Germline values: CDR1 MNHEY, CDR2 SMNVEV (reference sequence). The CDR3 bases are TGTGCCAGCAGGCACTGGTCGGGGGCGCAGCTAAAGGGCACTGAAGCTTTCTTT. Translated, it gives CASRHWSGAQLKGTEAFF.

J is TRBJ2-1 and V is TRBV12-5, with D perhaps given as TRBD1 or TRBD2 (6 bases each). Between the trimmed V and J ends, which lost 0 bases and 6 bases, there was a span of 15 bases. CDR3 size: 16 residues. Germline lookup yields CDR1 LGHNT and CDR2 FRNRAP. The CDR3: CASGLVNGRGGNEQFF. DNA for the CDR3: TGTGCTAGTGGTTTGGTAAACGGGAGAGGGGGCAATGAGCAGTTCTTC.

The CDR3 reads CASSLDLGLAVGNTQYF. The DNA for the CDR3 is TGTGCCAGCAGCTTAGATTTAGGTCTAGCGGTAGGAAATACGCAGTATTTT. The chain links TRBV11-2 to TRBJ2-3; TRBD2 matches 7 bases. J gave up 7 bases and V 0 bases, and 13 bases lay outside the gene matches. Germline V CDR1 and CDR2: SGHAT, FQNNGV. The CDR3 is 17 residues long.

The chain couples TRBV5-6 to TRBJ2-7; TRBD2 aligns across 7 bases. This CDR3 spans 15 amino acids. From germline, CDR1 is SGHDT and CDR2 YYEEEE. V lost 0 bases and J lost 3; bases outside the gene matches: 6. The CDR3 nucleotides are TGTGCCAGCAGCTTGGCGGCGGGAGCAATCTACGAGCAGTACTTC. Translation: CASSLAAGAIYEQYF.

The chain's CDR3 is CASRSRGLAYEQYF. For the CDR3, the DNA is TGTGCCAGTAGATCGCGGGGACTAGCCTACGAGCAGTACTTC. The chain combines TRBV19 with TRBJ2-7, with TRBD2 matching 8 bases. V gave up 6 bases and J gave up 2 bases; unmatched junction bases: 6. Germline V gene data show CDR1 as LNHDA and CDR2 as SQIVND (reference sequence). The length of the CDR3 is 14 residues.

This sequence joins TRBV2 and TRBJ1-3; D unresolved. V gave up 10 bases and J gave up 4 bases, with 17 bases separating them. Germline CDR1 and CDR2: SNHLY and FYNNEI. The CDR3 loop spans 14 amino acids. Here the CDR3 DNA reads TGTGCCACCCCAAAATATTTACACGGAAACACCATATATTTT. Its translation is CATPKYLHGNTIYF.

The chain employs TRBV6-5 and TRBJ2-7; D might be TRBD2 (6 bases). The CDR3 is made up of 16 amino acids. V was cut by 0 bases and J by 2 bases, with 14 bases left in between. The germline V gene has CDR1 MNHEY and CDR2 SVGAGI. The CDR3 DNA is TGTGCCAGCAGTTACTCGGAGGGTGAGAAGACCTACGAGCAGTACTTC. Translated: CASSYSEGEKTYEQYF.

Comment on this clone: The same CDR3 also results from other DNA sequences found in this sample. CDR3 nucleotide sequence: TGCAGCGCATTAGGTGGATCCTACGAGCAGTACTTC. It encodes CSALGGSYEQYF. This chain connects TRBV29-1 to TRBJ2-7; D not certain. This CDR3 region has 12 residues. Germline CDR1 reads SQVTM; CDR2 reads ANQGSEA. V dropped 7 bases and J dropped 1 base, with 11 bases sitting between them.

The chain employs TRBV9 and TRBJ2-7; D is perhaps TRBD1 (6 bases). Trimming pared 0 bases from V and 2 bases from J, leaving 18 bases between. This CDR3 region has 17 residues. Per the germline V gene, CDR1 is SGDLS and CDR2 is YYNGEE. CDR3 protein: CASSVERDTPSPYEQYF. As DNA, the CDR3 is TGTGCCAGCAGCGTAGAGAGGGACACACCCTCCCCCTACGAGCAGTACTTC.

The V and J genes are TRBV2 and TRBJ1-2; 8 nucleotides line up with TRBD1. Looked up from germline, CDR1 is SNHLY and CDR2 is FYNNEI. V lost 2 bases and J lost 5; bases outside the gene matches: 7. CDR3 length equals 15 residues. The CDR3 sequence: CASSEWAGGPYGYTF. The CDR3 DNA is TGTGCCAGCAGTGAATGGGCAGGGGGCCCGTATGGCTACACCTTC.

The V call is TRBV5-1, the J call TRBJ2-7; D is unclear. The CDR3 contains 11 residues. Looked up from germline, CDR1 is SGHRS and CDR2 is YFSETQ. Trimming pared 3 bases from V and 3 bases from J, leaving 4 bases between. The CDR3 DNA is TGCGCCAGCAGCTATGACTACGAGCAGTACTTC. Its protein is CASSYDYEQYF.